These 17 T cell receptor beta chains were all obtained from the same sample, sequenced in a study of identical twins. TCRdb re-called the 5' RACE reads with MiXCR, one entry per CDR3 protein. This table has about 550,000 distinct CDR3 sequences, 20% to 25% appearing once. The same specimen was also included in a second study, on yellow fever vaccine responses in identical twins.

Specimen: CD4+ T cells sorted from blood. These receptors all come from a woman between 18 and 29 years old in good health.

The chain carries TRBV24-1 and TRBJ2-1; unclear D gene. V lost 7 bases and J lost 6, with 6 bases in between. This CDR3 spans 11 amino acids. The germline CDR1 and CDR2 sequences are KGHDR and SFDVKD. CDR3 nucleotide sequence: TGTGCCACCAGGGCCGGCAATGAGCAGTTCTTC. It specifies CATRAGNEQFF.

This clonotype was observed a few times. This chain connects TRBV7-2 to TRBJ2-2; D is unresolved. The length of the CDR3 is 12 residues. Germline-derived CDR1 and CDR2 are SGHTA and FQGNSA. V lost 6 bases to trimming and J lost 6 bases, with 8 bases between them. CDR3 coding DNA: TGTGCCAGCAGTCGGATCTCCGGGGAGCTGTTTTTT. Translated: CASSRISGELFF. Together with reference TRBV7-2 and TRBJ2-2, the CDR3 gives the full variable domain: GAGVSQSPSNKVTEKGKDVELRCDPISGHTALYWYRQSLGQGLEFLIYFQGNSAPDKSGLPSDRFSAERTGGSVSTLTIQRTQQEDSAVYLCASSRISGELFFGEGSRLTVL.

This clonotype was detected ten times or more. The chain's CDR3 is CASSLQPGQRNTIYF. As DNA, the CDR3 is TGCGCCAGCAGCCTTCAACCGGGACAAAGAAACACCATATATTTT. V gene TRBV5-1 combines with J gene TRBJ1-3; the D gene is possibly TRBD1 (6 bases). CDR1 SGHRS and CDR2 YFSETQ come from the germline V gene. Trimming stripped 4 bases from V and 5 bases from J, with 16 bases between. The CDR3 totals 15 residues. Looking up the rest from reference TRBV5-1 and TRBJ1-3 gives the full variable domain: KAGVTQTPRYLIKTRGQQVTLSCSPISGHRSVSWYQQTPGQGLQFLFEYFSETQRNKGNFPGRFSGRQFSNSRSEMNVSTLELGDSALYLCASSLQPGQRNTIYFGEGSWLTVV.

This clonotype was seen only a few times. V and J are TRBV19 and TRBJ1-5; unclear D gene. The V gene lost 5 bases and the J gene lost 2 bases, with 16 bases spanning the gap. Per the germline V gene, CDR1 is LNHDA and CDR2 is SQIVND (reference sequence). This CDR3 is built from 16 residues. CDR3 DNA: TGTGCCAGTAGTCCCCCCCCGCCCGCGGGCAATCAGCCCCAGCATTTT. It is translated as CASSPPPPAGNQPQHF.

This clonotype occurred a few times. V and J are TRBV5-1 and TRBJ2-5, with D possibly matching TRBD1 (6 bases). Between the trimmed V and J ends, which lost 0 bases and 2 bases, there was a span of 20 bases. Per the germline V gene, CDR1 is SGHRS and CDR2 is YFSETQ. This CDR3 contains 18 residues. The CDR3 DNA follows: TGCGCCAGCAGCTTGGCCGGCGGTGGAACAGGGAAACAAGAGACCCAGTACTTC. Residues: CASSLAGGGTGKQETQYF.

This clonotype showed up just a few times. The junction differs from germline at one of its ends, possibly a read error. The CDR3 region is CASSSGTKLRNTEVFF. The CDR3 bases are TGCGCCAGCAGCTCTGGGACAAAACTTAGGAACACTGAAGTTTTCTTT. The rearrangement links TRBV5-1 to TRBJ1-1; a weak D match, TRBD1 (6 bases). The CDR3 runs to 16 residues. The germline CDR1 and CDR2 sequences are SGHRS and YFSETQ.

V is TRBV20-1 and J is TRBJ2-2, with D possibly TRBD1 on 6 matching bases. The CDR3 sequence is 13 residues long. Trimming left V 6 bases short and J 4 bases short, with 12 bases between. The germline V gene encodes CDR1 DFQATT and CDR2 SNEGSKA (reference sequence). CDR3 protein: CSAQTTGTGELFF. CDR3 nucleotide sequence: TGCAGTGCCCAGACGACAGGCACCGGGGAGCTGTTTTTT.

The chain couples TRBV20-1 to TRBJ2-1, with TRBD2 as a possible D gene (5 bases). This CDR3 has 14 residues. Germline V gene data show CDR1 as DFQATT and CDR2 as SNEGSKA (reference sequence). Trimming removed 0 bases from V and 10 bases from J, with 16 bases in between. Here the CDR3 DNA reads TGCAGTGCTAGAGATCCCGGAACCGGAGGAGAGCAGTTCTTC. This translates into CSARDPGTGGEQFF.

CDR3 region: CASSPTGAGSYEQYV. CDR3 nucleotide sequence: TGTGCCAGCTCACCAACAGGGGCAGGTTCCTACGAGCAGTACGTC. The V and J genes are TRBV18 and TRBJ2-7; 7 nucleotides align to TRBD1. CDR1 and CDR2 (germline): KGHSH, LQKENI. The CDR3 has 15 residues. V was pared by 2 bases and J by 1 base, with 5 bases of the junction left unmatched.

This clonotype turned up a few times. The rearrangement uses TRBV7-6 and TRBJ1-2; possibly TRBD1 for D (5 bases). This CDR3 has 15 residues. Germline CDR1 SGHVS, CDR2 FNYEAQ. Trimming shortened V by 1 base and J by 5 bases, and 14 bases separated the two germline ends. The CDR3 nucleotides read TGTGCCAGCAGCTTAGGTTCCGGGACGGATTATGGCTACACCTTC. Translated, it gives CASSLGSGTDYGYTF.

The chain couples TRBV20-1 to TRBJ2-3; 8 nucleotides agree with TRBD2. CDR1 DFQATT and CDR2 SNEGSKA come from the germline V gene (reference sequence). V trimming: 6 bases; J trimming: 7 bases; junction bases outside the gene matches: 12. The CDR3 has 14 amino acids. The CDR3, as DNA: TGCAGTGCCCCGGGACTAGATCGAGGAAATACGCAGTATTTT. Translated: CSAPGLDRGNTQYF.

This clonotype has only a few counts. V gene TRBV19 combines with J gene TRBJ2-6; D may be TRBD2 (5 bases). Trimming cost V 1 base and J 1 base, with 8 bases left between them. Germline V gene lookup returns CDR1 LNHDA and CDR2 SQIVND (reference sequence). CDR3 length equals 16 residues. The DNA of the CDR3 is TGTGCCAGTAGTATAGCCTCGGGGTCTGGGGCCAACGTCCTGACTTTC. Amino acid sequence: CASSIASGSGANVLTF.

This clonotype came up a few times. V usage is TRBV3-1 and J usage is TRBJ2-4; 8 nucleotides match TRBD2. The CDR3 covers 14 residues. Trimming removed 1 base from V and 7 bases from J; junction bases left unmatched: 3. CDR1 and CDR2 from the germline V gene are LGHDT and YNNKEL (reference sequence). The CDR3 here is CASSQGRGANIQYF. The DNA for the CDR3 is TGTGCCAGCAGCCAAGGGCGGGGGGCGAACATTCAGTACTTC.

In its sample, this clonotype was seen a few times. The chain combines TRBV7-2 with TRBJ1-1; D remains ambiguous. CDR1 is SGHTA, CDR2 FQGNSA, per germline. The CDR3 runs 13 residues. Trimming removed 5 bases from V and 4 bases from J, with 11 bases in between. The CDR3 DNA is TGTGCCAGCAGCCTGCAGACTGGCACTGAAGCTTTCTTT. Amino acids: CASSLQTGTEAFF.

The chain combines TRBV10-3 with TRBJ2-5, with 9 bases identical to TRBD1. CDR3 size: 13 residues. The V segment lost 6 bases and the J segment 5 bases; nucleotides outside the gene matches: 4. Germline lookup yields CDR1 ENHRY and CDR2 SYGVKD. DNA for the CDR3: TGTGCCATCAGAACAGGGGGCGCGGAGACCCAGTACTTC. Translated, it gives CAIRTGGAETQYF.

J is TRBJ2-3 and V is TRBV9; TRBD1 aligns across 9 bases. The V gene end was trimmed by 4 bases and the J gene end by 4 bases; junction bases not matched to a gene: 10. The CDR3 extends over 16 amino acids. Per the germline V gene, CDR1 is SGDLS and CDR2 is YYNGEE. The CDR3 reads CASSQISGTGSDTQYF. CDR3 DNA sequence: TGTGCCAGCAGCCAAATTTCCGGGACAGGGTCAGATACGCAGTATTTT. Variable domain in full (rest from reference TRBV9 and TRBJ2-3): DSGVTQTPKHLITATGQRVTLRCSPRSGDLSVYWYQQSLDQGLQFLIQYYNGEERAKGNILERFSAQQFPDLHSELNLSSLELGDSALYFCASSQISGTGSDTQYFGPGTRLTVL.

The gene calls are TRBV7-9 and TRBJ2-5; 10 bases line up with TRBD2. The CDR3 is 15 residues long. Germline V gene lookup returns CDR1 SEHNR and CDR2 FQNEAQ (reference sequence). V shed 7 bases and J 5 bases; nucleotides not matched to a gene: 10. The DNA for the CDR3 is TGTGCCAGCATCACTAGCGGGAACTCCGCTGAGACCCAGTACTTC. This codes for CASITSGNSAETQYF. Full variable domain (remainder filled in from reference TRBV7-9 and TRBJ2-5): DTGVSQNPRHKITKRGQNVTFRCDPISEHNRLYWYRQTLGQGPEFLTYFQNEAQLEKSRLLSDRFSAERPKGSFSTLEIQRTEQGDSAMYLCASITSGNSAETQYFGPGTRLLVL.